This passage covers 20 T cell receptor beta chains from one sample sequenced in a study of blood T cell repertoires in COVID-19. The repertoire was sequenced with immunoSEQ multiplex PCR; TCRdb's copy has only in-frame clones and lacks some. Of about 360,000 clones listed, about 88% are singletons. The sequenced sample consisted of peripheral blood. All receptors derive from a human donor in a cohort sampled during active COVID-19.

The chain is built from TRBV6-5 and TRBJ2-5; the match to TRBD2 covers 9 bases. Germline CDR1 MNHEY, CDR2 SVGAGI. Trimming removed 9 bases from V and 5 bases from J; junction bases left unmatched: 10. This CDR3 contains 14 residues. The CDR3 coding sequence is TGTGCCAGTCCGGGACTAGCTTTTACCGAGACCCAGTACTTC. This translates into CASPGLAFTETQYF.

V and J are TRBV29-1 and TRBJ1-1; D perhaps matches TRBD1 (6 bases). Trimming shortened V by 7 bases and J by 3 bases, and 12 bases separated the two germline ends. Germline CDR1 SQVTM, CDR2 ANQGSEA. The CDR3 length is 12 residues. CDR3: CSARGGDTEAFF. The CDR3 bases are TGCAGCGCCCGAGGGGGGGACACTGAAGCTTTCTTT.

The gene calls are TRBV7-9 and TRBJ1-4; D gene uncertain. Trimming removed 4 bases at V and 8 bases at J, with 17 bases between. The CDR3 spans 15 residues. Germline lookup yields CDR1 SEHNR and CDR2 FQNEAQ (reference sequence). CDR3 protein: CASSSAEGGIEKLFF. The CDR3 DNA reads TGTGCCAGCAGCTCGGCTGAGGGAGGAATAGAAAAACTGTTTTTT. Complete variable domain (other parts from reference TRBV7-9 and TRBJ1-4): DTGVSQNPRHKITKRGQNVTFRCDPISEHNRLYWYRQTLGQGPEFLTYFQNEAQLEKSRLLSDRFSAERPKGSFSTLEIQRTEQGDSAMYLCASSSAEGGIEKLFFGSGTQLSVL.

The CDR3 region is CASSSDRGPIYEQYF. The CDR3, as DNA: TGTGCCAGCAGCTCAGACAGGGGGCCAATATACGAGCAGTACTTC. The chain recombines TRBV11-2 with TRBJ2-7; 10 bases fit TRBD1. Germline loops: CDR1 SGHAT, CDR2 FQNNGV. The junction had 7 bases not matched to a gene; V was cut back by 4 bases and J by 4 bases. The CDR3 is 15 amino acids.

The DNA for the CDR3 is TGTGCCAGCAGTGAGCGACAGGGAGGAGCTTTCTTT. This translates into CASSERQGGAFF. V gene TRBV6-1 combines with J gene TRBJ1-1; TRBD1 matches at 7 bases. The CDR3 loop spans 12 amino acids. The ends lost 3 bases at V and 10 bases at J; junction bases unmatched: 5. CDR1 is MNHNS and CDR2 is SASEGT in the germline V gene.

This chain connects TRBV7-9 to TRBJ2-7, with D tentatively TRBD2 (6 bases). The CDR3 consists of 14 residues. The ends were cut back, 1 base at V and 3 bases at J, with 10 bases in the middle. Per the germline V gene, CDR1 is SEHNR and CDR2 is FQNEAQ (reference sequence). CDR3 in DNA: TGTGCCAGCAGCTTAGGGGGGGTCGGCTACGAGCAGTACTTC. Protein sequence: CASSLGGVGYEQYF.

The J gene is TRBJ2-5, the V gene TRBV25-1; D possibly corresponds to TRBD2 (6 bases). The CDR3 is made up of 13 amino acids. Trimming removed 4 bases at V and 5 bases at J, with 11 bases between. CDR1 MGHDK and CDR2 SYGVNS come from the germline V gene. The CDR3 DNA follows: TGTGCCAGCAGTGCCTTTGGGGGGGAGACCCAGTACTTC. It translates to CASSAFGGETQYF.

The table lists this clone with a count of one. The rearrangement uses TRBV27 and TRBJ2-2; TRBD2 matches at 9 bases. Per germline, CDR1 MNHEY and CDR2 SMNVEV (reference sequence). The trim removed 6 bases at V and 0 bases at J, leaving 14 bases unmatched. This CDR3 has 19 residues. In DNA, the CDR3 is TGTGCCAGCAGCCCAAGGGTAAGAGGACTAGCGTCGAACACCGGGGAGCTGTTTTTT. It codes for CASSPRVRGLASNTGELFF.

The rearrangement joins TRBV30 to TRBJ1-1; D uncertain. From germline, CDR1 is GTSNPN and CDR2 SVGIG (reference sequence). Trimming took 1 base from V and 7 from J, leaving 10 bases between them. This CDR3 has 12 amino acids. The CDR3: CAWSGWPSEAFF. The CDR3 DNA sequence: TGTGCCTGGAGTGGATGGCCAAGTGAAGCTTTCTTT.

In its sample, this clone was seen once. The chain carries TRBV19 and TRBJ2-5; TRBD2 is a possible D gene (6 bases). CDR3 length: 15 amino acids. The V end was cut by 5 bases, the J end by 4 bases, with 17 bases between. Germline-derived CDR1 and CDR2 are LNHDA and SQIVND (reference sequence). DNA of the CDR3: TGTGCCAGTAGTCACCGTGGAGGGTCGCCAGAGACCCAGTACTTC. Residues: CASSHRGGSPETQYF.

This clone was observed a single time. The gene calls are TRBV15 and TRBJ2-5, with a weak D call TRBD2 (5 bases). V gave up 0 bases and J gave up 7 bases, with 15 bases separating them. The CDR3 is made up of 15 amino acids. CDR1 is LNHNV, CDR2 YYDKDF, per germline (reference sequence). The CDR3 DNA is TGTGCCACCAGCAGAGATTATCGGGAATGGGGGACCCAGTACTTC. It yields the protein CATSRDYREWGTQYF. The variable domain in full, completed from reference TRBV15 and TRBJ2-5, reads DAMVIQNPRYQVTQFGKPVTLSCSQTLNHNVMYWYQQKSSQAPKLLFHYYDKDFNNEADTPDNFQSRRPNTSFCFLDIRSPGLGDTAMYLCATSRDYREWGTQYFGPGTRLLVL.

V is TRBV2 and J is TRBJ2-7; tentative D call: TRBD1 (6 bases). This CDR3 comprises 15 residues. Germline CDR1 and CDR2: SNHLY and FYNNEI. Trimming pared 6 bases from V and 2 bases from J, leaving 17 bases between. CDR3 residues: CASRARTASTYEQYF. The CDR3 DNA sequence: TGTGCCAGCAGAGCCCGGACAGCAAGTACCTACGAGCAGTACTTC. Full variable domain (rest looked up from reference TRBV2 and TRBJ2-7): EPEVTQTPSHQVTQMGQEVILRCVPISNHLYFYWYRQILGQKVEFLVSFYNNEISEKSEIFDDQFSVERPDGSNFTLKIRSTKLEDSAMYFCASRARTASTYEQYFGPGTRLTVT.

A remark on this clone: The same CDR3 can be traced to other DNA sequences in this sample. CDR3 nucleotide sequence: TGTGCCAGCAGCCAAGTGGGGGGCACCGGGGAGCTGTTTTTT. It specifies CASSQVGGTGELFF. The chain couples TRBV3-1 (or the pseudogene TRBV3-2) to TRBJ2-2; D is perhaps TRBD2 (6 bases). V was pared by 1 base and J by 4 bases, with 7 bases between. This CDR3 contains 14 residues. From germline, CDR1 is LGHDT and CDR2 YNNKEL (reference sequence).

There are a few counts of this clone. The chain joins TRBV9 to TRBJ2-7, with 7 bases lining up with TRBD1. The germline V gene has CDR1 SGDLS and CDR2 YYNGEE. The CDR3 length is 13 residues. Trimming cost V 9 bases and J 4 bases; bases outside gene matches: 10. The CDR3 protein is CATLGDRDYEQYF. The CDR3 DNA sequence: TGTGCCACGCTAGGGGACAGAGATTACGAGCAGTACTTC.

The chain combines TRBV7-2 with TRBJ1-4, with a tentative D call TRBD1 (5 bases). Looked up from germline, CDR1 is SGHTA and CDR2 is FQGNSA. CDR3 length: 16 residues. V was cut by 4 bases and J by 0 bases, with 12 bases left in between. The CDR3 DNA reads as TGTGCCAGCAGCTCCCAATACAGGTCAACTAATGAAAAACTGTTTTTT. Translated, it gives CASSSQYRSTNEKLFF.

The V gene is TRBV25-1, the J gene TRBJ1-2; no definite D call. The germline V gene has CDR1 MGHDK and CDR2 SYGVNS. The CDR3 spans 15 residues. V was cut by 0 bases and J by 8 bases, with 16 bases left in between. The CDR3: CASSEYGVTAGGYTF. In DNA, the CDR3 is TGTGCCAGCAGTGAATACGGGGTCACGGCAGGAGGCTACACCTTC.

The chain has TRBV14 and TRBJ1-4; 8 bases are shared with TRBD1. Germline-derived CDR1 and CDR2 are SGHDN and FVKESK. The V gene end was trimmed by 4 bases and the J gene end by 5 bases; junction bases not matched to a gene: 12. This CDR3 spans 17 amino acids. The chain's CDR3 is CASSRLRTGIGNEKLFF. CDR3 DNA: TGTGCCAGCAGCCGTCTTAGGACAGGGATTGGGAATGAAAAACTGTTTTTT.

The chain employs TRBV14 and TRBJ1-2; 8 bases agree with TRBD1. The CDR3 is 15 residues long. V shed 1 base, J shed 2 bases, and the junction held 3 bases outside the gene matches. Germline CDR1 reads SGHDN; CDR2 reads FVKESK. In DNA form, the CDR3 reads TGTGCCAGCAGCCAAGGACAGGGGTCCAACTATGGCTACACCTTC. Amino acid sequence: CASSQGQGSNYGYTF.

The J gene is TRBJ2-5, the V gene TRBV4-2; 9 bases map to TRBD1. The CDR3 spans 15 residues. Per the germline V gene, CDR1 is LGHNA and CDR2 is YNFKEQ. J lost 5 bases, V lost 2 bases, and 6 bases had no gene match. The CDR3, as DNA: TGTGCCAGCAGCCAATCACGACAGGGGGGTGAGACCCAGTACTTC. As protein: CASSQSRQGGETQYF.

V and J are TRBV19 and TRBJ2-7; tentatively, D is TRBD1 (5 bases). The CDR3 has 14 amino acids. The germline V gene has CDR1 LNHDA and CDR2 SQIVND (reference sequence). Trimming removed 1 base at V and 6 bases at J, with 13 bases between. The CDR3 spells CASSIGQGSAEQYF. The CDR3 nucleotides are TGTGCCAGTAGTATAGGGCAGGGAAGCGCCGAGCAGTACTTC. The full variable domain, with the rest looked up from reference TRBV19 and TRBJ2-7, is DGGITQSPKYLFRKEGQNVTLSCEQNLNHDAMYWYRQDPGQGLRLIYYSQIVNDFQKGDIAEGYSVSREKKESFPLTVTSAQKNPTAFYLCASSIGQGSAEQYFGPGTRLTVT.